The clone carrying this T cell receptor beta chain was found a few times. Its specificity is not known. One end of the junction fails to match germline, which may point to a read error. These data originate in a study of post-analysis software for immune sequencing data. Background on the study: Included courses were relapsing-remitting and secondary progressive multiple sclerosis; progressive-relapsing multiple sclerosis was also included. General observations from the study: TRBV5-6, TRBV5-1 and TRBV20-1 were among roughly five TRBV segments more frequent in patients than controls. Normalized Chao1 diversity was significantly lower in multiple sclerosis patients than in controls.

The authors incorporated unique molecular identifiers into the TCR beta cDNA libraries. Out of about 0.9 to 11 million T cells, about 460,000 cDNA molecules were generated. MiXCR, run by TCRdb on the PCR reads, gives a single entry per CDR3 protein. The sample contains about 540,000 distinct CDR3 sequences, roughly 34% of which appear only once. CDR1 is KGHSH, CDR2 LQKENI, per germline. The CDR3 has 15 amino acids. The TCR was taken from a girl aged 2-17 years with multiple sclerosis. V is TRBV18 and J is TRBJ2-7, with 9 bases identical to TRBD1. The sequencing sample was made of blood. The DNA for the CDR3 is TGTGCCAGTTCACCGGGACAGGGTGTATCCTACGAGCAGTACTTC. The encoded protein is CASSPGQGVSYEQYF.